The subject of this entry is one TCR beta chain. Its antigen remains unknown. The data originate from a study of cytomegalovirus exposure and HLA in healthy donors. Study results and caveats: The authors enumerated 150 to 200 TCR beta chains as linked to cytomegalovirus.

Use of 60 Vbeta and 13 Jbeta primers characterized the PCR. Generated by immunoSEQ multiplex PCR, the TCRdb table keeps only in-frame clones and is missing some. The repertoire shows 53,000 or so clones; the top ten hold about 6.1%. This receptor was identified in a male donor in good health and CMV-seropositive. The source material was PBMCs.

DNA of the CDR3: TGTGCCAGCAGTTATTCAAAGGTGCGGGGGAGATACAATGAGCAGTTCTTC. The encoded protein is CASSYSKVRGRYNEQFF. The genes are TRBV27 and TRBJ2-1, with 7 bases that match TRBD2. Germline assignment: CDR1 MNHEY and CDR2 SMNVEV (reference sequence). The CDR3 covers 17 residues. The J segment lost 4 bases and the V segment lost 4 bases, leaving 13 bases of the junction unmatched.